This TCR beta chain came from a study of cytomegalovirus exposure and HLA in healthy donors. Study conclusions and caveats: The study dropped some indistinguishable V segments, TRBV6-2 and TRBV6-3 among them. In vitro data verified three CMV-associated chains as specific for CMV antigens. In a later analysis, compared with equally common non-associated chains, HLA-associated beta chains were more expanded. The authors reported that TCR beta sequences could predict HLA-A and HLA-B alleles. These predictions were accurate for most subjects in the first cohort.

Unmatched junction bases numbered 3, after V lost 2 bases and J lost 3 bases. This CDR3 is built from 14 residues. Germline CDR1 reads SGHRS; CDR2 reads YFSETQ. Details on this clone: Its antigen remains unknown.

PCR employed 60 Vbeta and 13 Jbeta primers. TCRdb's copy holds only in-frame clones and misses some; the assay was immunoSEQ multiplex PCR. This table has some 150,000 clones, roughly four fifths appearing once. The J gene is TRBJ2-3, the V gene TRBV5-1, with 7 bases aligning to TRBD1. This receptor was identified in a man aged 18-30 years in good health and CMV-seropositive. The source material was PBMCs. The CDR3 bases are TGCGCCAGCAGCTTAAGGGGGCGTACAGATACGCAGTATTTT. Protein sequence: CASSLRGRTDTQYF.